Presented here are 20 T cell receptor beta chains from one specimen sequenced in a study of shared clonotypes between healthy human individuals. The repertoire was sequenced with immunoSEQ multiplex PCR; TCRdb's copy has only in-frame clones and lacks some. The data contain some 1.5 million clones, 95% to 99% of them seen just once; the ten biggest clones take up about 0.45%. The specimen sequenced was naive CD4+ T cells sorted from blood. Subset: CD45RA+ positively selected. The receptors shown here come from a man aged 25 to 45 in good health.

In DNA, the CDR3 is TGTGCCAGCAGCTTAGGGGGACAAAGAATCGGGTATAGCAATCAGCCCCAGCATTTT. Translation: CASSLGGQRIGYSNQPQHF. The rearrangement links TRBV7-6 to TRBJ1-5; D perhaps matches TRBD1 (6 bases). CDR1 and CDR2 from the germline V gene are SGHVS and FNYEAQ. This CDR3 spans 19 amino acids. V gave up 1 base and J gave up 0 bases, with 19 bases separating them.

This clone was seen only once. This chain connects TRBV27 to TRBJ2-1; 10 nucleotides line up with TRBD2. Germline V gene data show CDR1 as MNHEY and CDR2 as SMNVEV (reference sequence). The ends lost 8 bases at V and 12 bases at J; junction bases unmatched: 13. The CDR3 is 14 residues long. CDR3 DNA sequence: TGTGCCAGCCGCGCCCACCTAGCGGGAGTTGGGCAGTTCTTC. Translated, it gives CASRAHLAGVGQFF.

This clone was detected a few times. Other DNA sequences within the sample encode an identical CDR3. The rearrangement joins TRBV18 to TRBJ2-1, with 9 bases matching TRBD1. The CDR3 is 13 amino acids. The germline V gene has CDR1 KGHSH and CDR2 LQKENI. With V trimmed by 2 bases and J by 7 bases, 0 bases remained unmatched. DNA for the CDR3: TGTGCCAGCTCACCAGGGACAGGGAATGAGCAGTTCTTC. Encoded protein: CASSPGTGNEQFF.

The V gene is TRBV9, the J gene TRBJ2-1; 9 positions agree with TRBD2. Germline V gene sequence: CDR1 SGDLS, CDR2 YYNGEE. The CDR3 extends over 14 amino acids. The V segment lost 3 bases and the J segment 9 bases; nucleotides outside the gene matches: 7. The CDR3 reads CASSEGGRAVEQFF. CDR3 in DNA: TGTGCCAGCAGCGAGGGCGGGAGGGCGGTTGAGCAGTTCTTC.

The chain joins TRBV20-1 to TRBJ2-2; no clear D. Germline lookup yields CDR1 DFQATT and CDR2 SNEGSKA (reference sequence). CDR3 length equals 11 residues. The V gene lost 1 base and the J gene lost 7 bases, with 4 bases spanning the gap. The CDR3 loop is CSARAVGELFF. DNA for the CDR3: TGCAGTGCTAGAGCGGTCGGGGAGCTGTTTTTT.

Points on this clone: The sample carries other DNA sequences with the same CDR3. The V gene is TRBV6-5, the J gene TRBJ2-7; 9 positions agree with TRBD2. Germline CDR1 and CDR2: MNHEY and SVGAGI. V gave up 2 bases and J gave up 4 bases; unmatched junction bases: 3. This CDR3 spans 14 amino acids. CDR3 sequence: CASSYVAGAYEQYF. The CDR3 bases are TGTGCCAGCAGTTACGTAGCGGGAGCGTACGAGCAGTACTTC.

This clone was seen once. V is TRBV5-1 and J is TRBJ2-1, with 12 bases lining up with TRBD2. Losses at the gene ends were 4 bases for V and 4 bases for J; bases not matched to a gene: 6. The CDR3 consists of 16 residues. The germline CDR1 and CDR2 sequences are SGHRS and YFSETQ. This CDR3 is CASSRQGTSGYNEQFF. CDR3 sequence (DNA): TGCGCCAGCAGCCGGCAAGGGACTAGCGGGTACAATGAGCAGTTCTTC.

V and J are TRBV4-3 and TRBJ1-2; D uncertain. The CDR3 runs to 16 residues. Germline CDR1 and CDR2: LGHNA and YSLEER. Deletions cut 1 base from V and 3 bases from J, with 15 bases between. In DNA form, the CDR3 reads TGCGCCAGCAGCCAAGGGATCGGACTACAAGACTATGGCTACACCTTC. This codes for CASSQGIGLQDYGYTF.

The rearrangement links TRBV10-2 to TRBJ1-4; D not certain. Per the germline V gene, CDR1 is WSHSY and CDR2 is SAAADI. The CDR3 is 15 residues long. V shed 3 bases and J shed 5 bases, with 13 bases lying between them. DNA for the CDR3: TGCGCCAGCAGTGAAGGTGTCAGGACCAATGAAAAACTGTTTTTT. Translated, it gives CASSEGVRTNEKLFF.

This chain joins TRBV6-5 and TRBJ1-2; D not resolved. The CDR3 length is 15 residues. The germline V and J ends were trimmed by 0 bases and 4 bases, with 12 bases remaining between them. CDR1 MNHEY and CDR2 SVGAGI come from the germline V gene. CDR3 sequence: CASSYSRAGSYGYTF. The CDR3 DNA reads TGTGCCAGCAGTTACTCGAGGGCAGGATCCTATGGCTACACCTTC.

The chain has TRBV28 and TRBJ1-2; D uncertain. Trimming removed 7 bases from V and 1 base from J, with 7 bases in between. The CDR3 covers 12 residues. Germline V gene data show CDR1 as MDHEN and CDR2 as SYDVKM. The CDR3 reads CASKSVNYGYTF. The CDR3 coding sequence is TGTGCCAGCAAATCTGTTAACTATGGCTACACCTTC.

This sequence joins TRBV29-1 and TRBJ2-7; 14 nucleotides match TRBD2. Per germline, CDR1 SQVTM and CDR2 ANQGSEA. The CDR3 totals 16 residues. The junction had 17 bases not matched to a gene; V was cut back by 6 bases and J by 10 bases. The chain's CDR3 is CSVTGTGTSGSSYQYF. CDR3 DNA sequence: TGCAGCGTCACCGGGACAGGGACTAGCGGGAGTTCGTACCAGTACTTC.

This clone was seen a single time. The chain joins TRBV11-2 to TRBJ1-1; unclear D gene. The CDR3 runs to 15 residues. In germline, CDR1 is SGHAT, CDR2 FQNNGV. The ends were cut back, 6 bases at V and 4 bases at J, with 18 bases in the middle. CDR3 amino acids: CASREAPAVGTEAFF. CDR3 nucleotides: TGTGCCAGCAGGGAGGCCCCAGCGGTGGGCACTGAAGCTTTCTTT. The full variable domain, with the rest looked up from reference TRBV11-2 and TRBJ1-1, is EAGVAQSPRYKIIEKRQSVAFWCNPISGHATLYWYQQILGQGPKLLIQFQNNGVVDDSQLPKDRFSAERLKGVDSTLKIQPAKLEDSAVYLCASREAPAVGTEAFFGQGTRLTVV.

This clone was seen once. The chain uses TRBV7-8 and TRBJ1-1, with 7 nucleotides matching TRBD1. From germline, CDR1 is SGHVS and CDR2 FQNEAQ. The ends lost 5 bases at V and 2 bases at J; junction bases unmatched: 5. The CDR3 length is 14 residues. In DNA form, the CDR3 reads TGTGCCAGCAGCCTTGGGACAGTCAACACTGAAGCTTTCTTT. It is translated as CASSLGTVNTEAFF.

Comments on this clone: Other nucleotide sequences in the sample specify the same CDR3. V is TRBV2 and J is TRBJ1-1; maybe TRBD1 (6 bases). The CDR3 is 13 residues long. Trimming shortened V by 7 bases and J by 1 base, and 10 bases separated the two germline ends. From germline, CDR1 is SNHLY and CDR2 FYNNEI. DNA for the CDR3: TGTGCCAGCACCGGACAGAAGAACACTGAAGCTTTCTTT. Encoded protein: CASTGQKNTEAFF. Full variable domain (outside the CDR3, taken from reference TRBV2 and TRBJ1-1): EPEVTQTPSHQVTQMGQEVILRCVPISNHLYFYWYRQILGQKVEFLVSFYNNEISEKSEIFDDQFSVERPDGSNFTLKIRSTKLEDSAMYFCASTGQKNTEAFFGQGTRLTVV.

With regard to this clone: Other DNA sequences in this sample translate to the same CDR3. The chain has TRBV6-5 and TRBJ1-3; D gene unclear. The V end was cut by 2 bases, the J end by 0 bases, with 5 bases between. The CDR3 loop spans 14 amino acids. Germline CDR1 MNHEY, CDR2 SVGAGI. As DNA, the CDR3 is TGTGCCAGCAGTTACGGGGTCTCTGGAAACACCATATATTTT. It yields the protein CASSYGVSGNTIYF.

The V gene is TRBV7-3, the J gene TRBJ1-4; 8 bases agree with TRBD1. Germline CDR1 SGHTA, CDR2 FQGTGA. The CDR3 runs 15 residues. The V and J ends lost 5 bases and 4 bases, in that order; junction bases with no gene match: 6. CDR3 sequence (DNA): TGTGCCAGCAGCCAACGGACAGGGATTAATGAAAAACTGTTTTTT. Translation gives CASSQRTGINEKLFF.

This chain uses TRBV27 with TRBJ2-2; D not resolved. Between the trimmed V and J ends, which lost 5 bases and 7 bases, there was a span of 17 bases. Looked up from germline, CDR1 is MNHEY and CDR2 is SMNVEV (reference sequence). This CDR3 contains 15 residues. CDR3 sequence reads: CASSPLRSIGGELFF. Written as DNA, the CDR3 is TGTGCCAGCAGTCCCCTTCGTTCGATCGGCGGGGAGCTGTTTTTT.

This clone was observed a single time. The chain combines TRBV4-2 with TRBJ1-2; D is uncertain. Germline V gene sequence: CDR1 LGHNA, CDR2 YNFKEQ. This CDR3 spans 14 amino acids. The ends were cut back, 2 bases at V and 2 bases at J, with 9 bases in the middle. The CDR3 spells CASSQLKANYGYTF. The CDR3 coding sequence is TGTGCCAGCAGCCAACTAAAAGCAAACTATGGCTACACCTTC.

V gene TRBV5-5 combines with J gene TRBJ2-7; TRBD1 matches at 9 bases. CDR1 is SGHKS, CDR2 YYEKEE, per germline (reference sequence). This CDR3 is built from 14 residues. V trimming: 0 bases; J trimming: 6 bases; junction bases outside the gene matches: 4. The chain's CDR3 is CASSLVGTGSEQYF. CDR3 nucleotide sequence: TGTGCCAGCAGCTTGGTTGGGACAGGGTCCGAGCAGTACTTC.